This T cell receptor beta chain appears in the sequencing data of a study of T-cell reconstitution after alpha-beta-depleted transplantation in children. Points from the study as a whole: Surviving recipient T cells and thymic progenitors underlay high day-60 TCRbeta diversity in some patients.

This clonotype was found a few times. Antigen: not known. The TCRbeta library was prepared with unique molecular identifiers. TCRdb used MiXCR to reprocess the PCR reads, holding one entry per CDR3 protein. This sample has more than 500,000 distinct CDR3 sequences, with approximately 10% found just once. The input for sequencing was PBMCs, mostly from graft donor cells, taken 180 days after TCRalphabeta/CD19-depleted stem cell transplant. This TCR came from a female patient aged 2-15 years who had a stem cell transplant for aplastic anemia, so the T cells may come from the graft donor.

The CDR3 sequence is CASSRLGQGRETQYF. In DNA form, the CDR3 reads TGTGCCAGCAGCCGCCTGGGACAGGGGCGAGAGACCCAGTACTTC. This chain uses TRBV7-2 with TRBJ2-5; 10 bases line up with TRBD1. The V segment lost 5 bases and the J segment 4 bases; nucleotides outside the gene matches: 7. The CDR3 contains 15 residues. The germline V gene has CDR1 SGHTA and CDR2 FQGNSA.